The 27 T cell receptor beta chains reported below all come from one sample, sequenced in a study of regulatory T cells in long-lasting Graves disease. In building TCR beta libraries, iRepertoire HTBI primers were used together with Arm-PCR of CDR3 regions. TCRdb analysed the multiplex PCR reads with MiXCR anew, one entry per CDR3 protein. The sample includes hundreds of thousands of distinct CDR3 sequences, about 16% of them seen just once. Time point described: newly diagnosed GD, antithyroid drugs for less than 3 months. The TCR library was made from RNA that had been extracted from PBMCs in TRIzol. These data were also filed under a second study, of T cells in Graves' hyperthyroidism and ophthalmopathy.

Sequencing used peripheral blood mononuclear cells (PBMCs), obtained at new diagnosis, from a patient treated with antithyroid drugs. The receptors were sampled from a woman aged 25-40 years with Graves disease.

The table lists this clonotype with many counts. CDR3 loop: CASSPSETSGRALTF. The CDR3 nucleotides read TGTGCCAGCAGTCCCTCCGAGACTAGCGGGAGGGCCCTGACTTTC. The gene calls are TRBV7-2 and TRBJ2-6; TRBD2 matches 14 bases. The germline V gene has CDR1 SGHTA and CDR2 FQGNSA. The V and J ends lost 6 bases and 15 bases, in that order; junction bases with no gene match: 10. The CDR3 has 15 residues.

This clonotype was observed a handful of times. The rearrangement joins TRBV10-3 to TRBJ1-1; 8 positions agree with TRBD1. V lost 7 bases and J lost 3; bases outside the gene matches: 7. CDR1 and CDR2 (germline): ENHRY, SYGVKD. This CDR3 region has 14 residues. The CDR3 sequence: CAITQGALDTEAFF. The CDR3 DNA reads TGTGCCATCACTCAGGGGGCGCTGGACACTGAAGCTTTCTTT.

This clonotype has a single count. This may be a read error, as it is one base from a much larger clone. CDR3 sequence (DNA): TGTGCCGGCGACCCAGGTCTAGCGGGCAATGAGCAGTTCTTC. This codes for CAGDPGLAGNEQFF. The rearrangement uses TRBV18 and TRBJ2-1; 8 bases are shared with TRBD2. Germline values: CDR1 KGHSH, CDR2 LQKENI. The V segment lost 11 bases and the J segment 6 bases; nucleotides outside the gene matches: 12. The CDR3 is 14 residues long.

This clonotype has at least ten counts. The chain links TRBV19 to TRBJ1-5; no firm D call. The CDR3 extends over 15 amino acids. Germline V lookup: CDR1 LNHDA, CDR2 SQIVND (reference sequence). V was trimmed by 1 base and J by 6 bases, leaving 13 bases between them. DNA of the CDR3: TGTGCCAGTAGTATAGGAGCGGGGTCTCGTCAGCCCCAGCATTTT. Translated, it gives CASSIGAGSRQPQHF. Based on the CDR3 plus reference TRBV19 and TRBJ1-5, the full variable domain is DGGITQSPKYLFRKEGQNVTLSCEQNLNHDAMYWYRQDPGQGLRLIYYSQIVNDFQKGDIAEGYSVSREKKESFPLTVTSAQKNPTAFYLCASSIGAGSRQPQHFGDGTRLSIL.

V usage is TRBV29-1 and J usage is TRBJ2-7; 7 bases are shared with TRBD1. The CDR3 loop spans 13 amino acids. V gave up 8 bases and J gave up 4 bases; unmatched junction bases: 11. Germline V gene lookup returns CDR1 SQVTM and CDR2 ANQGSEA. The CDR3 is CSYEGGSGYEQYF. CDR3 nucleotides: TGCAGCTATGAAGGGGGCTCCGGTTACGAGCAGTACTTC.

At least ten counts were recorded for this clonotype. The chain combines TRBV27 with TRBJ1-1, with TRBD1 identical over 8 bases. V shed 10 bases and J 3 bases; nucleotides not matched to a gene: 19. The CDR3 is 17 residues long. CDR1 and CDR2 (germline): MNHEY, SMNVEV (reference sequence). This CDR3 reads CATRTGHINKDDTEAFF. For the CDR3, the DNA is TGTGCCACCCGGACAGGGCATATTAATAAGGATGACACTGAAGCTTTCTTT.

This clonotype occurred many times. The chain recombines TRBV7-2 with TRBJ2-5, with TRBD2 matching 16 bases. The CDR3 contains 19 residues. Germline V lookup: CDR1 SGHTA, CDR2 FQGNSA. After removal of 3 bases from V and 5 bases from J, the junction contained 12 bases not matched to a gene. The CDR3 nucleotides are TGTGCCAGCAGCTTCCCTCCGGGACTAGCGGGAGGGGAGTTGGAGACCCAGTACTTC. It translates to CASSFPPGLAGGELETQYF.

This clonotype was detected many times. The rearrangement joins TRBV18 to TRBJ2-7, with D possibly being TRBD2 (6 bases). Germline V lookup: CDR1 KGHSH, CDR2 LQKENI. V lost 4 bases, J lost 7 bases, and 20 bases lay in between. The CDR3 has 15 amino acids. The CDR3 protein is CASSRDGGRPNEQYF. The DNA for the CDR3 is TGTGCCAGCTCACGGGACGGAGGGCGCCCTAATGAGCAGTACTTC.

CDR3 nucleotide sequence: TGCAGCGTTGAAAGACTACTCATGAACACTGAAGCTTTCTTT. It codes for CSVERLLMNTEAFF. The rearrangement links TRBV29-1 to TRBJ1-1; no definite D call. CDR1 is SQVTM and CDR2 is ANQGSEA in the germline V gene. This CDR3 has 14 amino acids. Trimming took 2 bases from V and 0 from J, leaving 10 bases between them.

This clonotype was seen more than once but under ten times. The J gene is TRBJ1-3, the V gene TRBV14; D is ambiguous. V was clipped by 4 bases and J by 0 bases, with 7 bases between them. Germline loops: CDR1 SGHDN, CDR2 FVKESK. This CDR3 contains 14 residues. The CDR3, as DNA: TGTGCCAGCAGCCGTCTCAACTCTGGAAACACCATATATTTT. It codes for CASSRLNSGNTIYF.

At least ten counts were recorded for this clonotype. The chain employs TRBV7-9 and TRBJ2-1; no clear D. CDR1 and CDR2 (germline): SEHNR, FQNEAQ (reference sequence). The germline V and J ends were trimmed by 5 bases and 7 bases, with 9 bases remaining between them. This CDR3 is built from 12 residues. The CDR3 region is CASSTDRNEQFF. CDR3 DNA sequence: TGTGCCAGCAGCACCGACCGGAATGAGCAGTTCTTC.

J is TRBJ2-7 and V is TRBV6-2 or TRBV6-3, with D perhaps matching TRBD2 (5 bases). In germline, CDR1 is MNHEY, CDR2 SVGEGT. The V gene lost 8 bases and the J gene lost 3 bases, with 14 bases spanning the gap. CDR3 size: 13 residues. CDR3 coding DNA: TGTGCCAGCTTCGGGGTACCCAGCTACGAGCAGTACTTC. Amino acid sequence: CASFGVPSYEQYF.

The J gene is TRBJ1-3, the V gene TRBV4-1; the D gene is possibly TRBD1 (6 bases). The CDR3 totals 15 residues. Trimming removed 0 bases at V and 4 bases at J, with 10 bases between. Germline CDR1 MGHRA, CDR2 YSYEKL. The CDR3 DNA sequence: TGCGCCAGCAGCCAAGATTTGGGGGCAGGAAACACCATATATTTT. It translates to CASSQDLGAGNTIYF.

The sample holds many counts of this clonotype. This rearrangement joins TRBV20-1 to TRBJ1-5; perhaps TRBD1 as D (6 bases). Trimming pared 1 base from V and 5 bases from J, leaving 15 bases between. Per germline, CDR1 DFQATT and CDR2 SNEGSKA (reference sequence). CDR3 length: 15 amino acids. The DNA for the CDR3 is TGCAGTGCTAGAGGGTTTGTGGGGGGCGATCAGCCCCAGCATTTT. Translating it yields CSARGFVGGDQPQHF.

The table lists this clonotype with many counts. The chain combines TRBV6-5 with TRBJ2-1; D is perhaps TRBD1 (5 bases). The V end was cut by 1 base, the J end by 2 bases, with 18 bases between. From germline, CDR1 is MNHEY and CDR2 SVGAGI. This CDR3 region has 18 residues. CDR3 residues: CASSYLGQAKRPYNEQFF. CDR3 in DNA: TGTGCCAGCAGTTACTTAGGACAAGCGAAAAGGCCCTACAATGAGCAGTTCTTC.

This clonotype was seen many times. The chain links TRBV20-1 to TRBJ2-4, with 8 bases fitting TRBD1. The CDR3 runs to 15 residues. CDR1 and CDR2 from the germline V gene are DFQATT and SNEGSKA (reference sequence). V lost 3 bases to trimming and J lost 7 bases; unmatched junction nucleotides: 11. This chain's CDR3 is CSARTGTGGRNIQYF. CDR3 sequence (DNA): TGCAGTGCTAGGACCGGGACAGGAGGAAGGAACATTCAGTACTTC.

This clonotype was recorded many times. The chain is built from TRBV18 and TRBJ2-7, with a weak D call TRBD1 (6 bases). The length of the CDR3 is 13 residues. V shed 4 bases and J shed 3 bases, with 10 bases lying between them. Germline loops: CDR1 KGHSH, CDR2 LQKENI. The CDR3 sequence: CASSRQANYEQYF. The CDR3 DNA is TGTGCCAGCTCACGACAGGCTAACTACGAGCAGTACTTC. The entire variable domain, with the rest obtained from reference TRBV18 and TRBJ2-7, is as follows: NAGVMQNPRHLVRRRGQEARLRCSPMKGHSHVYWYRQLPEEGLKFMVYLQKENIIDESGMPKERFSAEFPKEGPSILRIQQVVRGDSAAYFCASSRQANYEQYFGPGTRLTVT.

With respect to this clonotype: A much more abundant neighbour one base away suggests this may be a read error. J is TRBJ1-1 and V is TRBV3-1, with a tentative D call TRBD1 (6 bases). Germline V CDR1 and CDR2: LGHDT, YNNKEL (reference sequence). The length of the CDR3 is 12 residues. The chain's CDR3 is CASSPLGGEACF. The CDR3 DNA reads TGTGCCAGCAGCCCGTTAGGGGGGGAGGCTTGCTTT.

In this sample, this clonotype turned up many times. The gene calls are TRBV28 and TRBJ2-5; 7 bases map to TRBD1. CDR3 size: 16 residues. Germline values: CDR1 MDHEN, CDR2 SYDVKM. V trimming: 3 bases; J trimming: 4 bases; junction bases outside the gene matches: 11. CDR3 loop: CASSFVVRQGIETQYF. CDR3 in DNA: TGTGCCAGCAGTTTTGTGGTACGACAGGGTATAGAGACCCAGTACTTC.

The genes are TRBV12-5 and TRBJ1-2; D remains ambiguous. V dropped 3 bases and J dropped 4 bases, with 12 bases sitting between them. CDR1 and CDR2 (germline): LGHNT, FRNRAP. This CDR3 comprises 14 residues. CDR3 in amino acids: CASGLQNPRYGYTF. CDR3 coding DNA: TGTGCTAGTGGTTTACAGAACCCACGCTATGGCTACACCTTC.

CDR3 loop: CASSFGTGNGYTF. The CDR3 nucleotides read TGTGCCAGCAGTTTCGGGACAGGGAACGGCTACACCTTC. The chain links TRBV28 to TRBJ1-2, with 9 nucleotides matching TRBD1. Trimming took 3 bases from V and 8 from J; bases not matched to a gene: 4. From germline, CDR1 is MDHEN and CDR2 SYDVKM. This CDR3 contains 13 residues.

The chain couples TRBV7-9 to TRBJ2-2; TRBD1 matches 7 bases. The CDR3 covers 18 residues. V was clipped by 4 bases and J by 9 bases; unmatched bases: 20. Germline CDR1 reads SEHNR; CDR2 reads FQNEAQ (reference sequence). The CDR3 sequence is CASSSRSQTGPNARELFF. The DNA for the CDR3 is TGTGCCAGCAGCTCTCGATCTCAGACAGGGCCTAACGCCCGGGAGCTGTTTTTT.

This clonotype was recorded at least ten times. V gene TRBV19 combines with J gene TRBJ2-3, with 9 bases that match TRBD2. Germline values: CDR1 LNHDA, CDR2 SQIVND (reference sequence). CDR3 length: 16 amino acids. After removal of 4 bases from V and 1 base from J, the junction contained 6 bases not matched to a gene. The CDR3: CASSKASGTRTDTQYF. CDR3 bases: TGTGCCAGTAGTAAGGCTAGCGGGACCCGCACAGATACGCAGTATTTT.

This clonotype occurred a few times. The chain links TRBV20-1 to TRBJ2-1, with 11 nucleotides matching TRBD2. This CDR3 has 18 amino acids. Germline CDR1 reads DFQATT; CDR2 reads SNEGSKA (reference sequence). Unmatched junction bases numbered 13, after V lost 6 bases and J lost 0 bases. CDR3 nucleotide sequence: TGCAGTGCCGCAAGCCCTAGCGGGGGGATAAGCTCCTACAATGAGCAGTTCTTC. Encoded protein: CSAASPSGGISSYNEQFF.

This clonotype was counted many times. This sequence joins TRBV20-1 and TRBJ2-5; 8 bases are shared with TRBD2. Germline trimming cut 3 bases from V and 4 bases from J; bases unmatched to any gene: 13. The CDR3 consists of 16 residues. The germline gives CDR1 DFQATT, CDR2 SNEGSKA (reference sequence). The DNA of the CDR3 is TGCAGTGCTAGGGACCTCGGGAGGGCCTCCCCAGAGACCCAGTACTTC. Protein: CSARDLGRASPETQYF.

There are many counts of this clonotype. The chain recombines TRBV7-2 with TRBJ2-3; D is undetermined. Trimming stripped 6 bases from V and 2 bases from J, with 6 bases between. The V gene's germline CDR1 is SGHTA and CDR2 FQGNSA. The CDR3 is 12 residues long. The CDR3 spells CASRHDTDTQYF. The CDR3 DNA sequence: TGTGCCAGCAGACACGACACAGATACGCAGTATTTT.

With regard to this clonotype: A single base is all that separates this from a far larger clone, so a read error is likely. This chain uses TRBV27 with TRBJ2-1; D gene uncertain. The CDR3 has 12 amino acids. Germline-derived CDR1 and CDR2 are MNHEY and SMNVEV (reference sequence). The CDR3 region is CASSLWEKTQCF. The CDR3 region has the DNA TGTGCCAGCAGTTTATGGGAAAAGACGCAGTGTTTT.